Below, 6 T cell receptor beta chains from the same sample are listed, as sequenced in a study of blood T cell repertoires in COVID-19. Generated by immunoSEQ multiplex PCR, the TCRdb table keeps only in-frame clones and is missing some. The sample has about 360,000 clones, about 87% seen once; the top ten hold 2.5% to 3.5%. Input material: peripheral blood. Every receptor here comes from a human donor in a cohort sampled during active COVID-19.

This clone was observed once. Other nucleotide sequences from this sample produce the same CDR3. The chain carries TRBV19 and TRBJ1-2; possibly TRBD1 for D (6 bases). The V end was cut by 3 bases, the J end by 4 bases, with 6 bases between. Germline loops: CDR1 LNHDA, CDR2 SQIVND (reference sequence). The CDR3 totals 12 residues. This chain's CDR3 is CASSIRGYGYTF. DNA for the CDR3: TGTGCCAGTAGTATCAGGGGCTATGGCTACACCTTC.

This clone was counted a few times. The chain recombines TRBV5-1 with TRBJ2-7, with TRBD2 matching over 7 bases. This CDR3 has 16 amino acids. Per the germline V gene, CDR1 is SGHRS and CDR2 is YFSETQ. After removal of 3 bases from V and 0 bases from J, the junction contained 9 bases not matched to a gene. CDR3 sequence reads: CASSSGPLADSYEQYF. The DNA for the CDR3 is TGCGCCAGCAGCTCGGGGCCTCTAGCGGACTCCTACGAGCAGTACTTC.

The gene calls are TRBV18 and TRBJ1-2, with a possible D match to TRBD1 (5 bases). Trimming removed 0 bases at V and 7 bases at J, with 12 bases between. In germline, CDR1 is KGHSH, CDR2 LQKENI. The CDR3 is 14 residues long. For the CDR3, the DNA is TGTGCCAGCTCACCACCGGGGCAGGGTGGTGGCTACACCTTC. Protein sequence: CASSPPGQGGGYTF.

The chain is built from TRBV6-6 and TRBJ2-6, with TRBD2 matching 8 bases. This CDR3 spans 22 amino acids. The germline V gene encodes CDR1 MNHNY and CDR2 SVGAGI (reference sequence). The junction had 23 bases not matched to a gene; V was cut back by 7 bases and J by 0 bases. As DNA, the CDR3 is TGTGCCAGCATTCGTCAGGGTCCCAGCCCCACTAGCGGATCCTCTGGGGCCAACGTCCTGACTTTC. Translated, it gives CASIRQGPSPTSGSSGANVLTF.

The chain recombines TRBV9 with TRBJ1-2, with 7 bases aligning to TRBD1. Germline-derived CDR1 and CDR2 are SGDLS and YYNGEE. CDR3 length equals 13 residues. The V and J ends lost 8 bases and 5 bases, in that order; junction bases with no gene match: 9. CDR3 nucleotide sequence: TGTGCCAGTTCAACAGGGGAGAGGTATGGCTACACCTTC. Amino acid sequence: CASSTGERYGYTF. Supplemented by reference TRBV9 and TRBJ1-2, the full variable domain reads DSGVTQTPKHLITATGQRVTLRCSPRSGDLSVYWYQQSLDQGLQFLIQYYNGEERAKGNILERFSAQQFPDLHSELNLSSLELGDSALYFCASSTGERYGYTFGSGTRLTVV.

J is TRBJ1-6 and V is TRBV9, with TRBD1 identical over 7 bases. With 4 bases clipped from V and 9 bases from J, the junction kept 7 bases outside the gene matches. Germline V gene lookup returns CDR1 SGDLS and CDR2 YYNGEE. The CDR3 sequence is 14 residues long. The CDR3 sequence is CASSTGTVASPLHF. CDR3 DNA: TGTGCCAGCAGCACCGGGACAGTAGCTTCACCCCTCCACTTT.